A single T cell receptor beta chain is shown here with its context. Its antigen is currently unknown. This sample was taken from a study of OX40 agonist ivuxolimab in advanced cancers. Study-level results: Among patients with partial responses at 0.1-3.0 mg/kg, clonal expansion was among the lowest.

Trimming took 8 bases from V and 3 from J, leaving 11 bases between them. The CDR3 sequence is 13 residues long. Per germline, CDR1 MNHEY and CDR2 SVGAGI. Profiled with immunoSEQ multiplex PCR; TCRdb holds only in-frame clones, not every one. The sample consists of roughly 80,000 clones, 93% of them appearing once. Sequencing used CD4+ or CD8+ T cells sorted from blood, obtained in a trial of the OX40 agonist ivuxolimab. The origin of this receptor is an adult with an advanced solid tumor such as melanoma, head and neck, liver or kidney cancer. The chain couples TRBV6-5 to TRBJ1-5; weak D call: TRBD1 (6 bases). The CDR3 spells CASGQGPNQPQHF. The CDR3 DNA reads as TGTGCCAGCGGTCAGGGGCCCAATCAGCCCCAGCATTTT.